These 19 T cell receptor beta chains were all obtained from the same sample, sequenced in a study of T cell changes during pregnancy in multiple sclerosis. Sequenced by immunoSEQ multiplex PCR; TCRdb stores in-frame clones only, minus some. The sample gives 50,000 to 65,000 clones, about nine tenths of which show up once; around 2.3% is in the top ten. This sample comprised peripheral blood, obtained in the first trimester of pregnancy. Source of these receptors: a female donor in good health, enrolled as a control in a pregnancy study.

The chain joins TRBV7-8 to TRBJ1-5, with 10 nucleotides matching TRBD1. CDR1 is SGHVS, CDR2 FQNEAQ, per germline. V trimming: 3 bases; J trimming: 5 bases; junction bases outside the gene matches: 7. The CDR3 has 16 amino acids. As DNA, the CDR3 is TGTGCCAGCAGCTTTCGGGACAGGGGTCCCGATCAGCCCCAGCATTTT. Its translation: CASSFRDRGPDQPQHF.

The chain recombines TRBV7-9 with TRBJ2-7; TRBD2 might be the D (5 bases). Germline V CDR1 and CDR2: SEHNR, FQNEAQ (reference sequence). V was pared by 5 bases and J by 2 bases, with 19 bases between. CDR3 size: 16 residues. CDR3: CASSRRRAGLTYEQYF. The CDR3 DNA sequence: TGTGCCAGCAGCCGCCGCCGGGCGGGCCTTACCTACGAGCAGTACTTC.

A single count supports this clone. V usage is TRBV19 and J usage is TRBJ1-2; the match to TRBD1 covers 7 bases. Losses at the gene ends were 8 bases for V and 1 base for J; bases not matched to a gene: 13. The CDR3 sequence is 16 residues long. The germline gives CDR1 LNHDA, CDR2 SQIVND (reference sequence). The CDR3 sequence: CASRTYDRDFNYGYTF. CDR3 DNA sequence: TGTGCCAGTCGTACATATGACAGGGATTTTAACTATGGCTACACCTTC.

V is TRBV11-2 and J is TRBJ2-7; the D gene is possibly TRBD1 (7 bases). CDR3 size: 15 residues. Deletions cut 5 bases from V and 3 bases from J, with 17 bases between. Germline V gene data show CDR1 as SGHAT and CDR2 as FQNNGV. As DNA, the CDR3 is TGTGCCAGCAGCCTAGGGGGGACAGCTTACTACGAGCAGTACTTC. Protein: CASSLGGTAYYEQYF.

The gene calls are TRBV7-9 and TRBJ2-5; the D gene is possibly TRBD1 (7 bases). Germline assignment: CDR1 SEHNR and CDR2 FQNEAQ (reference sequence). V was shortened by 3 bases and J by 5 bases, with 22 bases between the two germline ends. This CDR3 comprises 17 residues. Here the CDR3 reads CASSLSVGGGLKETQYF. The CDR3 nucleotides are TGTGCCAGCAGCTTGAGCGTTGGAGGGGGCTTAAAGGAGACCCAGTACTTC.

This clone was seen more than once but under ten times. The rearrangement links TRBV6-1 to TRBJ2-5; 7 bases agree with TRBD2. The junction had 17 bases not matched to a gene; V was cut back by 3 bases and J by 7 bases. Germline V gene data show CDR1 as MNHNS and CDR2 as SASEGT. The CDR3 has 17 residues. The DNA of the CDR3 is TGTGCCAGCAGTGAGACACCGGGACTACACGCAGTGTGGACCCAGTACTTC. As protein: CASSETPGLHAVWTQYF.

J is TRBJ2-1 and V is TRBV28, with D possibly being TRBD2 (5 bases). The germline CDR1 and CDR2 sequences are MDHEN and SYDVKM. The CDR3 spans 16 residues. The germline V and J ends were trimmed by 6 bases and 6 bases, with 21 bases remaining between them. The CDR3 DNA follows: TGTGCCAGCAGGGTCGGAGCGGAGACGGGATTCAATGAGCAGTTCTTC. This codes for CASRVGAETGFNEQFF.

V usage is TRBV9 and J usage is TRBJ1-3; D is perhaps TRBD1 (5 bases). The germline gives CDR1 SGDLS, CDR2 YYNGEE. This CDR3 is built from 17 residues. V was shortened by 3 bases and J by 7 bases, with 23 bases between the two germline ends. CDR3 bases: TGTGCCAGCAGCGCGTTAGTGGGTCAGGGTGCGAGGAACACCATATATTTT. It yields the protein CASSALVGQGARNTIYF.

The V gene is TRBV28, the J gene TRBJ2-7; TRBD2 matches 8 bases. Trimming took 2 bases from V and 4 from J; bases not matched to a gene: 7. The germline CDR1 and CDR2 sequences are MDHEN and SYDVKM. This CDR3 has 15 residues. Here the CDR3 DNA reads TGTGCCAGCAGTTTAATTCGGGGGGGCAAATACGAGCAGTACTTC. Protein product: CASSLIRGGKYEQYF. The whole variable domain, filled in from reference TRBV28 and TRBJ2-7, reads DVKVTQSSRYLVKRTGEKVFLECVQDMDHENMFWYRQDPGLGLRLIYFSYDVKMKEKGDIPEGYSVSREKKERFSLILESASTNQTSMYLCASSLIRGGKYEQYFGPGTRLTVT.

V gene TRBV19 combines with J gene TRBJ1-5; D possibly corresponds to TRBD1 (5 bases). The CDR3 covers 15 residues. Trimming cost V 4 bases and J 0 bases, with 10 bases left between them. CDR1 and CDR2 from the germline V gene are LNHDA and SQIVND (reference sequence). Written as DNA, the CDR3 is TGTGCCAGTAGTAGGGGGGAATATAGCAATCAGCCCCAGCATTTT. Residues: CASSRGEYSNQPQHF.

V gene TRBV15 combines with J gene TRBJ1-2, with TRBD1 matching 7 bases. After removal of 0 bases from V and 8 bases from J, the junction contained 6 bases not matched to a gene. The CDR3 sequence is 14 residues long. CDR1 LNHNV and CDR2 YYDKDF come from the germline V gene (reference sequence). The CDR3: CATSREKGAGGYTF. The CDR3 nucleotides read TGTGCCACCAGCAGAGAAAAGGGGGCGGGGGGCTACACCTTC. The whole variable domain, filled in from reference TRBV15 and TRBJ1-2, reads DAMVIQNPRYQVTQFGKPVTLSCSQTLNHNVMYWYQQKSSQAPKLLFHYYDKDFNNEADTPDNFQSRRPNTSFCFLDIRSPGLGDTAMYLCATSREKGAGGYTFGSGTRLTVV.

The chain combines TRBV5-4 with TRBJ1-2; 11 positions match TRBD1. CDR1 SGHNT and CDR2 YYREEE come from the germline V gene (reference sequence). The CDR3 has 16 residues. V lost 0 bases and J lost 3; bases outside the gene matches: 4. CDR3 in amino acids: CASSLGDRGNYYGYTF. The CDR3 region has the DNA TGTGCCAGCAGCTTGGGGGACAGGGGGAACTACTATGGCTACACCTTC.

The J gene is TRBJ1-6, the V gene TRBV4-2; the D is unclear. V lost 4 bases to trimming and J lost 4 bases, with 14 bases between them. From germline, CDR1 is LGHNA and CDR2 YNFKEQ. The CDR3 is 16 residues long. The CDR3: CASSPHREDYNSPLHF. CDR3 nucleotides: TGTGCCAGCAGCCCACACAGAGAAGATTATAATTCACCCCTCCACTTT.

This chain joins TRBV11-1 and TRBJ2-7; TRBD1 matches 7 bases. The ends lost 4 bases at V and 2 bases at J; junction bases unmatched: 5. Germline V gives CDR1 SGHAT, CDR2 FQDESV (reference sequence). The CDR3 totals 14 residues. CDR3 loop: CASSSDRAPYEQYF. CDR3 DNA: TGTGCCAGCAGCTCTGACAGGGCCCCCTACGAGCAGTACTTC. The complete variable domain, with remaining parts taken from reference TRBV11-1 and TRBJ2-7, reads EAEVAQSPRYKITEKSQAVAFWCDPISGHATLYWYRQILGQGPELLVQFQDESVVDDSQLPKDRFSAERLKGVDSTLKIQPAELGDSAMYLCASSSDRAPYEQYFGPGTRLTVT.

A single count supports this clone. The chain uses TRBV4-2 and TRBJ2-5; 8 bases agree with TRBD2. J lost 4 bases, V lost 0 bases, and 4 bases had no gene match. The CDR3 is 15 residues long. Per germline, CDR1 LGHNA and CDR2 YNFKEQ. The DNA of the CDR3 is TGTGCCAGCAGCCAAGATTCCAGCGGGGGAGAGACCCAGTACTTC. As protein: CASSQDSSGGETQYF.

The J gene is TRBJ1-2, the V gene TRBV19, with 11 bases identical to TRBD1. Germline CDR1 and CDR2: LNHDA and SQIVND (reference sequence). The CDR3 consists of 16 residues. J lost 7 bases, V lost 6 bases, and 13 bases had no gene match. The CDR3 region is CASSPSIGQGAFGYTF. DNA of the CDR3: TGTGCCAGTAGCCCCTCGATCGGACAGGGGGCTTTTGGCTACACCTTC.

V is TRBV7-3 and J is TRBJ2-1; 10 bases fit TRBD2. Germline V gene lookup returns CDR1 SGHTA and CDR2 FQGTGA. The CDR3 runs to 18 residues. V lost 2 bases and J lost 0; bases outside the gene matches: 7. DNA for the CDR3: TGTGCCAGCAGCTTACTAGCGGGGGCCTTGGGCTCCTACAATGAGCAGTTCTTC. Its translation: CASSLLAGALGSYNEQFF.

This chain links TRBV7-3 with TRBJ2-2; 10 positions agree with TRBD1. The CDR3 runs 16 residues. Trimming removed 2 bases from V and 5 bases from J; junction bases left unmatched: 5. Germline V gene data show CDR1 as SGHTA and CDR2 as FQGTGA. CDR3 region: CASSLFPDRGTGELFF. Here the CDR3 DNA reads TGTGCCAGCAGCTTATTTCCGGACAGGGGGACCGGGGAGCTGTTTTTT.

This chain uses TRBV5-8 with TRBJ2-7, with 14 bases identical to TRBD2. V dropped 0 bases and J dropped 7; count of bases not matched to a gene: 6. The CDR3 covers 16 residues. Germline V gives CDR1 SGHTS, CDR2 YDEGEE. The CDR3 loop is CASSLGLAGGPGEQYF. The CDR3 DNA reads as TGTGCCAGCAGCTTGGGACTAGCGGGAGGGCCAGGAGAGCAGTACTTC.